This T cell receptor beta chain was retrieved from a study of shared clonotypes between healthy human individuals. The CDR3 extends over 14 amino acids. V shed 5 bases, J shed 5 bases, and the junction held 5 bases outside the gene matches. Germline CDR1 is SGHNT and CDR2 is YYREEE (reference sequence). Generated by immunoSEQ multiplex PCR, the TCRdb table keeps only in-frame clones and is missing some. Among about 2.4 million clones listed, 93% were seen once. This TCR derives from a man between 18 and 35 years old in good health. Some clones in this sample may be carry-over from other donors' samples. What was sequenced was naive CD4+ T cells from PBMCs. As to subset: CD45RA+ positively selected. The chain combines TRBV5-4 with TRBJ2-7; 12 bases are a match to TRBD2. In DNA, the CDR3 is TGTGCCAGCAGATTGACTAGCGGGAGTAACGAGCAGTACTTC. Encoded protein: CASRLTSGSNEQYF.